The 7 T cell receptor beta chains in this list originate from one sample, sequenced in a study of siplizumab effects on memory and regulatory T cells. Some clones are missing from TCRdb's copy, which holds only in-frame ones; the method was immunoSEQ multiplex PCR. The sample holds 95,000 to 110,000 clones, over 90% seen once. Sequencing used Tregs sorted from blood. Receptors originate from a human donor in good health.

The CDR3 loop reads CASSPGTRAYEQYF. In DNA form, the CDR3 reads TGTGCCAGCAGCCCCGGGACTAGGGCCTACGAGCAGTACTTC. V and J are TRBV5-4 and TRBJ2-7; TRBD2 aligns across 8 bases. V trimming: 4 bases; J trimming: 2 bases; junction bases outside the gene matches: 5. Germline V lookup: CDR1 SGHNT, CDR2 YYREEE (reference sequence). The CDR3 is made up of 14 amino acids. Combining the CDR3 with reference TRBV5-4 and TRBJ2-7 gives the whole variable domain ETGVTQSPTHLIKTRGQQVTLRCSSQSGHNTVSWYQQALGQGPQFIFQYYREEENGRGNFPPRFSGLQFPNYSSELNVNALELDDSALYLCASSPGTRAYEQYFGPGTRLTVT.

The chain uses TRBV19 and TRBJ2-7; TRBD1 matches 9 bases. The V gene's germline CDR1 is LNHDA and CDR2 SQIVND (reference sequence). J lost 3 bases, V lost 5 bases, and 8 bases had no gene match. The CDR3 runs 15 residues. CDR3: CASSAPGQGFYEQYF. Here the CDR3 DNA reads TGTGCCAGTAGTGCCCCGGGACAGGGTTTCTACGAGCAGTACTTC.

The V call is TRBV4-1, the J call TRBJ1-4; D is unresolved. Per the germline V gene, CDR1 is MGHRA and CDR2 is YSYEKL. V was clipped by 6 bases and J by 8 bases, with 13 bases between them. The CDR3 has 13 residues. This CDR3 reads CASSPPGPEKLFF. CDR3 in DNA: TGCGCCAGCAGTCCTCCCGGGCCCGAAAAACTGTTTTTT.

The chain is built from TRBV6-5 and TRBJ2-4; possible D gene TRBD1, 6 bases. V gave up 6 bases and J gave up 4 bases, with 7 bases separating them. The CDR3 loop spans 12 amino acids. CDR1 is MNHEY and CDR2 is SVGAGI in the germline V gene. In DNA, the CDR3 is TGTGCCAGCAGAACAGGGAAAAACATTCAGTACTTC. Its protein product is CASRTGKNIQYF.

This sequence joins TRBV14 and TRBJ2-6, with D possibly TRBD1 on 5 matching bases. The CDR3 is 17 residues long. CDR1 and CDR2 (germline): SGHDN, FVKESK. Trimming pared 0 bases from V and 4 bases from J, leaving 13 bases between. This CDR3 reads CASSQEWPGLGANVLTF. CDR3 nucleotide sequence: TGTGCCAGCAGCCAAGAGTGGCCAGGGTTAGGGGCCAACGTCCTGACTTTC.

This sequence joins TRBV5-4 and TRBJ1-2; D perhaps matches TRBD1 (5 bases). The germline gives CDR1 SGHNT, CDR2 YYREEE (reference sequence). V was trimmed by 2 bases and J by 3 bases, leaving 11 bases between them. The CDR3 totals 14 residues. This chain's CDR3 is CASSFRGSHYGYTF. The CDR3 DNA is TGTGCCAGCAGCTTCCGGGGCAGTCACTATGGCTACACCTTC. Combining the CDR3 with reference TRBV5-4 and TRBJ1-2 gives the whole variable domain ETGVTQSPTHLIKTRGQQVTLRCSSQSGHNTVSWYQQALGQGPQFIFQYYREEENGRGNFPPRFSGLQFPNYSSELNVNALELDDSALYLCASSFRGSHYGYTFGSGTRLTVV.

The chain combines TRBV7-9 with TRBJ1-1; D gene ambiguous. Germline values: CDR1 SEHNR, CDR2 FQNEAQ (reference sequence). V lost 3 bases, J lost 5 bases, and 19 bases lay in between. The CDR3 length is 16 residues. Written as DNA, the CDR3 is TGTGCCAGCAGCTTCGGGAGAGGTAGGGCGGAGACTGAAGCTTTCTTT. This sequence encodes CASSFGRGRAETEAFF.